One and the same sample provided the 22 T cell receptor beta chains below, sequenced in a study of blood T cell repertoires in COVID-19. Only in-frame clones appear in the TCRdb table, and some are missing; sequencing was by immunoSEQ multiplex PCR. Seen here are more than 300,000 clones, about 90% observed once, and the top ten hold around 9.3%. The specimen sequenced was peripheral blood. These receptors all come from a woman in her thirties with COVID-19, enrolled during active disease.

This clone was recorded only once. Other DNA sequences of this sample code for an identical CDR3. V usage is TRBV4-1 and J usage is TRBJ2-7; D might be TRBD1 (5 bases). The V gene lost 0 bases and the J gene lost 0 bases, with 6 bases spanning the gap. The CDR3 runs 14 residues. Germline CDR1 reads MGHRA; CDR2 reads YSYEKL. CDR3 sequence reads: CASSQEDSSYEQYF. The CDR3 DNA sequence: TGCGCCAGCAGCCAAGAAGACAGCTCCTACGAGCAGTACTTC.

The gene calls are TRBV9 and TRBJ1-2; D not certain. The V gene's germline CDR1 is SGDLS and CDR2 YYNGEE. Trimming removed 4 bases at V and 2 bases at J, with 12 bases between. CDR3 length: 14 residues. The CDR3 DNA follows: TGTGCCAGCAGCCCACGTACACCGAACTATGGCTACACCTTC. It specifies CASSPRTPNYGYTF.

This clone was counted between two and nine times. V is TRBV4-1 and J is TRBJ1-1; D is unresolved. V was clipped by 4 bases and J by 4 bases, with 13 bases between them. This CDR3 spans 14 amino acids. Germline CDR1 MGHRA, CDR2 YSYEKL. Here the CDR3 reads CASSPKEGGTEAFF. The CDR3 nucleotides read TGCGCCAGCAGCCCCAAAGAGGGTGGCACTGAAGCTTTCTTT.

The chain couples TRBV7-9 to TRBJ2-7; tentatively, D is TRBD2 (5 bases). Germline V lookup: CDR1 SEHNR, CDR2 FQNEAQ (reference sequence). The germline V and J ends were trimmed by 3 bases and 0 bases, with 9 bases remaining between them. There are 14 residues in the CDR3. The CDR3 here is CASSFGTSSYEQYF. For the CDR3, the DNA is TGTGCCAGCAGCTTTGGCACTAGCTCCTACGAGCAGTACTTC.

The V call is TRBV28, the J call TRBJ1-5, with a tentative D call TRBD1 (6 bases). The CDR3 runs 15 residues. The V and J ends lost 4 bases and 2 bases respectively, with 12 bases between them. Germline loops: CDR1 MDHEN, CDR2 SYDVKM. The CDR3 DNA reads TGTGCCAGCAGTTCTGCAGGGGTTGGCAATCAGCCCCAGCATTTT. The encoded protein is CASSSAGVGNQPQHF.

Here the CDR3 reads CASSLEWQEGETQYF. The CDR3 DNA is TGCGCCAGCAGCTTGGAGTGGCAGGAGGGAGAGACCCAGTACTTC. The chain is built from TRBV5-1 and TRBJ2-5; a weak D match, TRBD2 (6 bases). CDR1 is SGHRS, CDR2 YFSETQ, per germline. CDR3 length: 15 amino acids. Trimming stripped 0 bases from V and 4 bases from J, with 13 bases between. Using reference TRBV5-1 and TRBJ2-5 for the parts outside the CDR3, the full variable domain is KAGVTQTPRYLIKTRGQQVTLSCSPISGHRSVSWYQQTPGQGLQFLFEYFSETQRNKGNFPGRFSGRQFSNSRSEMNVSTLELGDSALYLCASSLEWQEGETQYFGPGTRLLVL.

V and J are TRBV3-1 (or the pseudogene TRBV3-2) and TRBJ1-5; 9 bases line up with TRBD1. CDR1 and CDR2 from the germline V gene are LGHDT and YNNKEL (reference sequence). The J segment lost 0 bases and the V segment lost 0 bases, leaving 0 bases of the junction unmatched. The CDR3 runs to 16 residues. For the CDR3, the DNA is TGTGCCAGCAGCCAAGAGGACAGGGGTAGCAATCAGCCCCAGCATTTT. Residues: CASSQEDRGSNQPQHF.

The J gene is TRBJ2-3, the V gene TRBV4-2; the match to TRBD2 covers 8 bases. The CDR3 spans 17 residues. Germline CDR1 and CDR2: LGHNA and YNFKEQ. V shed 0 bases and J 0 bases; nucleotides not matched to a gene: 5. CDR3: CASSQETSGTSTDTQYF. The DNA of the CDR3 is TGTGCCAGCAGCCAAGAAACTAGCGGAACTAGCACAGATACGCAGTATTTT.

This chain connects TRBV10-3 to TRBJ1-2; 7 bases align to TRBD1. The trim removed 7 bases at V and 2 bases at J, leaving 7 bases unmatched. The germline V gene has CDR1 ENHRY and CDR2 SYGVKD. CDR3 length equals 14 residues. CDR3 in DNA: TGTGCCATCACCCCGGACAGGACAAACTATGGCTACACCTTC. As protein: CAITPDRTNYGYTF.

J is TRBJ2-7 and V is TRBV11-2; 10 nucleotides line up with TRBD1. The CDR3 loop spans 14 amino acids. V trimming: 4 bases; J trimming: 5 bases; junction bases outside the gene matches: 5. Germline V gene lookup returns CDR1 SGHAT and CDR2 FQNNGV. CDR3: CASSSRDRGDEQYF. DNA of the CDR3: TGTGCCAGCAGCTCTCGGGACAGGGGAGACGAGCAGTACTTC.

This clone came up a few times. The chain links TRBV6-2 or TRBV6-3 to TRBJ2-1; TRBD2 matches at 14 bases. Germline V CDR1 and CDR2: MNHEY, SVGEGT. V was clipped by 3 bases and J by 8 bases; unmatched bases: 6. The CDR3 has 16 residues. The CDR3 nucleotides read TGTGCCAGCAGTTATCCGGGACTAGCGGGAGCTGATGAGCAGTTCTTC. Residues: CASSYPGLAGADEQFF.

The genes are TRBV10-3 and TRBJ2-3; a weak D match, TRBD2 (6 bases). The CDR3 has 14 residues. Germline assignment: CDR1 ENHRY and CDR2 SYGVKD. V lost 11 bases to trimming and J lost 3 bases, with 18 bases between them. The CDR3, as DNA: TGTGCCCTCGCCGAAGGAGGGCCAACAGATACGCAGTATTTT. This translates into CALAEGGPTDTQYF.

The chain links TRBV4-1 to TRBJ2-7; possible D gene TRBD1, 6 bases. Trimming pared 1 base from V and 3 bases from J, leaving 13 bases between. The CDR3 sequence is 15 residues long. From germline, CDR1 is MGHRA and CDR2 YSYEKL. CDR3: CASSQVAGVRYEQYF. CDR3 nucleotides: TGCGCCAGCAGCCAAGTCGCAGGGGTTCGCTACGAGCAGTACTTC.

This clone has just a few counts. The V gene is TRBV7-3, the J gene TRBJ2-1, with 8 bases that match TRBD2. V lost 5 bases, J lost 8 bases, and 8 bases stayed unmatched. The CDR3 runs to 14 residues. CDR1 SGHTA and CDR2 FQGTGA come from the germline V gene. CDR3 sequence reads: CASSRSGSGDEQFF. CDR3 DNA: TGTGCCAGCAGCCGAAGCGGGAGCGGGGATGAGCAGTTCTTC. The full variable domain, with the rest looked up from reference TRBV7-3 and TRBJ2-1, is GAGVSQTPSNKVTEKGKYVELRCDPISGHTALYWYRQSLGQGPEFLIYFQGTGAADDSGLPNDRFFAVRPEGSVSTLKIQRTERGDSAVYLCASSRSGSGDEQFFGPGTRLTVL.

This rearrangement joins TRBV9 to TRBJ2-2; 8 nucleotides align to TRBD1. The CDR3 is 14 residues long. Germline trimming cut 6 bases from V and 1 base from J; bases unmatched to any gene: 2. From germline, CDR1 is SGDLS and CDR2 YYNGEE. CDR3 sequence (DNA): TGTGCCAGCACAGGGGGCTTGAACACCGGGGAGCTGTTTTTT. It codes for CASTGGLNTGELFF.

The chain carries TRBV5-1 and TRBJ2-3; 8 nucleotides align to TRBD1. V was clipped by 0 bases and J by 5 bases; unmatched bases: 8. Per germline, CDR1 SGHRS and CDR2 YFSETQ. This CDR3 spans 16 amino acids. The CDR3 spells CASSLGPGGGEDTQYF. The CDR3 DNA is TGCGCCAGCAGCTTGGGCCCAGGGGGCGGTGAAGATACGCAGTATTTT.

The V gene is TRBV3-1 (or the pseudogene TRBV3-2), the J gene TRBJ2-1, with D uncertain. Germline CDR1 LGHDT, CDR2 YNNKEL (reference sequence). The CDR3 length is 15 residues. V dropped 4 bases and J dropped 2 bases, with 12 bases sitting between them. This CDR3 reads CASSRNPSAYNEQFF. CDR3 bases: TGTGCCAGCAGCCGGAACCCAAGCGCCTACAATGAGCAGTTCTTC.

This clone appeared a single time. The chain has TRBV15 and TRBJ2-3; 7 bases align to TRBD2. This CDR3 has 14 residues. The V gene's germline CDR1 is LNHNV and CDR2 YYDKDF (reference sequence). Losses at the gene ends were 0 bases for V and 6 bases for J; bases not matched to a gene: 3. CDR3 loop: CATSRDVGGDTQYF. DNA for the CDR3: TGTGCCACCAGCAGAGATGTGGGGGGGGATACGCAGTATTTT.

The chain couples TRBV7-2 to TRBJ1-4; weak D call: TRBD1 (6 bases). The CDR3 covers 16 residues. Germline values: CDR1 SGHTA, CDR2 FQGNSA. Trimming cost V 5 bases and J 8 bases, with 21 bases left between them. The CDR3 spells CASSAFLQGNREKLFF. CDR3 nucleotides: TGTGCCAGCAGCGCTTTCCTTCAGGGGAATCGGGAAAAACTGTTTTTT.

The DNA of the CDR3 is TGTGCCAGCAGCTTAGCACTGGCGGTCGGGGATACGCAGTATTTT. Protein product: CASSLALAVGDTQYF. The chain recombines TRBV11-2 with TRBJ2-3; no reliable D call. The germline V gene has CDR1 SGHAT and CDR2 FQNNGV. The CDR3 spans 15 residues. Trimming left V 1 base short and J 6 bases short, with 14 bases between.

V and J are TRBV4-1 and TRBJ1-4; D unclear. The CDR3 has 18 residues. Deletions cut 2 bases from V and 4 bases from J, with 20 bases between. Germline V gene data show CDR1 as MGHRA and CDR2 as YSYEKL. As DNA, the CDR3 is TGCGCCAGCAGCCAACCTTATGAAGCGGTATCACTTAATGAAAAACTGTTTTTT. The encoded protein is CASSQPYEAVSLNEKLFF.

This chain links TRBV10-1 with TRBJ2-5; a possible D gene is TRBD1 (5 bases). With 6 bases removed from V and 6 bases from J, the gap between germline ends came to 23 bases. Germline CDR1 is WNHNN and CDR2 is SYGVQD (reference sequence). There are 16 residues in the CDR3. CDR3 sequence reads: CASSEGVPQAGKTQYF. DNA of the CDR3: TGCGCCAGCAGCGAAGGGGTTCCCCAGGCAGGGAAGACCCAGTACTTC.